This T cell receptor (beta chain) was obtained from a study of graft-versus-host responses after intestinal transplantation. Study-wide results and limits: Declining HvG levels early post-transplant were linked to peak circulating GvH clone levels.

Assay: immunoSEQ multiplex PCR; the TCRdb copy retains only in-frame clones and omits some. The sample contains 43,000 or so clones, about 94% of which appear only once. As to this clone: What it binds is unknown.

V lost 7 bases, J lost 5 bases, and 7 bases stayed unmatched. Per germline, CDR1 LNHDA and CDR2 SQIVND (reference sequence). The CDR3 consists of 13 residues. The sequencing here drew on PBMCs, taken approximately 360 days after intestinal transplant. This clonotype was obtained from a human patient who received an intestinal transplant, so some T cells may come from the graft donor. The V and J genes are TRBV19 and TRBJ2-7, with TRBD1 identical over 8 bases. The CDR3 region has the DNA TGTGCCAGTACCGAAACAGGGGGTCACGAGCAGTACTTC. It specifies CASTETGGHEQYF.